This record concerns one T cell receptor (beta chain) sequence. Its antigen target is currently unknown. No qualities accompany the bases; no much larger clone lies one base away. CDR1 and CDR2 are read off the germline V gene (reference sequence) as SEHNR and FQNEAQ. The CDR3 goes from the cysteine to the phenylalanine over 16 residues. Only the CDR3 DNA is retained, 48 bases long and in frame from the first base. The V end gives up 5 bases and the J end 4 bases, leaving 11 bases in the junction not matched to a gene. The sample belongs to a study of cytomegalovirus exposure and HLA in healthy donors (dated 2017 in TCRdb). About the full investigation: In an earlier analysis of 450 to 750 of the donors, about 260 Gb of sequence data and about 110 million unique TCR beta sequences from about 180 million T cells were reported. An early release that covered about 600 HLA-typed donors contained around 300 gigabases of sequencing data and 80 million or so unique TCR sequences. Of the approximately 400 genotyped donors, 65% to 90% were placed in the genetic ancestry cluster associated with self-reported Caucasian donors. The study aimed to test whether cataloging public T cell receptors could reveal signatures of past pathogen exposure. The study used immunosequencing to profile the T cell repertoires of around 600 subjects and linked those repertoires to cytomegalovirus serostatus. Besides the first cohort of hundreds of subjects, a separate validation cohort made up of roughly 120 different subjects was used. The study combined high-throughput TCR immunosequencing, statistical association of individual TCRs with disease status, and machine learning to predict cytomegalovirus infection status. To study patterns of TCR occurrence, a later analysis re-analyzed previously published TCR beta repertoires from 700 or so donors and added high-resolution HLA genotyping. Rather than drawing on any new phenotypic data, the later analysis identified candidate immune exposures from TCR beta sequences and the way those sequences occurred across donors. In an earlier analysis of roughly 600 of the donors, high-throughput TCR beta sequencing was used to judge whether each TCR beta V gene segment behaved as functional or pseudogenic. Donor age, sex, ethnicity and CMV serostatus were collected together with the repertoire data. A later genetic analysis used genome-wide SNP genotypes for about 60% of the 666 donors, treating that subset as a discovery cohort. Every discovery cohort repertoire had been produced on one sequencing platform. HLA typing covered class I and class II loci at four-digit resolution. Typing coverage differed by locus: A, B, C, DRB1 and DQB1 were typed in roughly 620-640 donors, DQA1 in 500 to 550, DPA1 in around 580, and DPB1 in approximately 450. A handful of DR-DQ haplotypes were handled as single units for association and clustering because linkage in the cohort was strong. On average, about 200,000 unique TCR beta nucleotide sequences were sequenced per donor among a few hundred genotyped donors of the cohort, with roughly 19% of those sequences being non-productive.

The paper's findings and limits, for the study overall: Roughly uniform sequencing depth across donors was assumed in presence/absence analyses, although this assumption may not hold. Compared with equally common non-associated chains, HLA-associated TCR beta chains in a later analysis were more clonally expanded and had lower generation probabilities. Only TCR beta chains were sequenced in this cohort, and the absence of alpha or paired-chain data limited detectable features. In a later analysis, the rate of TCR association differed among HLA loci, with DRB1 alleles having the most associated TCRs and HLA-C alleles having the fewest. Linkage disequilibrium might explain the correlated functional status among segregating V segments, but an unknown experimental factor could not be excluded. An association between a missense DCLRE1C variant and V-gene and J-gene trimming of TCR beta chains was found in a later genetic analysis and replicated in an independent cohort. A cluster of highly shared sequence variants was judged likely to represent a technical artifact of the sequencing pipeline. The authors suggested that the approach could potentially be extended to other disease states and immunological phenotypes. Cytomegalovirus status was reported to be diagnosed by the classifier with high specificity and sensitivity in both the original and validation cohorts. Some IMGT-functional V segments, including TRBV6-2 and TRBV6-3, could not be distinguished by the 87-base-pair reads and were therefore excluded. Most CMV-associated TCR beta chains appeared to be HLA-restricted in a later analysis, and the HLA associations seemed to be driven largely by CMV exposure. A total of 150 to 200 TCR beta chains were listed by the study as associated with cytomegalovirus. An earlier analysis of some 560 of the donors showed that most TCR beta V segments appeared in productive rearrangements either about 87% or about 30% of the time, which broadly matched IMGT annotations. The only immune exposure information available for the cohort was CMV serostatus. At a false discovery rate of 0.05, a later analysis linked approximately 18,000 TCR beta sequences to specific HLA alleles. When HLA alleles, especially DR and DQ, strongly co-occurred, TCR associations were difficult to assign to individual alleles. Most TCR sequences were seen in very few donors, while some public TCRs were found in many individuals. Several of the top co-occurrence clusters appeared to be linked to parvovirus B19, influenza, CMV and Epstein-Barr virus, according to a later analysis. Three of the identified cytomegalovirus-associated TCR beta chains were confirmed in vitro to be specific for cytomegalovirus antigens. A later genetic analysis reported fewer N-insertions in productive TCRs among donors in an Asian-associated ancestry cluster than the approximately 700-donor mean. A further reported finding was that TCR beta sequences accurately predicted the HLA-A and HLA-B alleles for most subjects in the first cohort. Because some donors lacked HLA typing at each locus, the association tests relied only on the typed subset. Because counts were too low, roughly 18 rarely observed V segments, including chromosome 9 orphons, were left out of the earlier analysis of some 640 of the donors.

In total, more than 500 healthy bone marrow donors made up the cohort. All cohort members were sampled while nominally healthy, although unrecorded immune exposures were likely present. The donor tested CMV seropositive, placing the donor among the approximately 290 seropositive members of the cohort. A peripheral blood sample was provided by each donor, and peripheral blood mononuclear cells were used for TCR beta sequencing. Genomic DNA was extracted from the blood cell samples with the Qiagen DNeasy Blood Extraction Kit. The protocol used for the library was the immunoSEQ multiplex PCR assay. For the multiplex PCR, a mixture combining 60 forward primers for TCR Vbeta segments and 13 reverse primers for TCR Jbeta segments was used. The CDR3 region of rearranged TCR beta genes was amplified from genomic DNA with a multiplex PCR assay. The amplified TCR beta libraries were sequenced on the Illumina HiSeq System as 87-base-pair reads. The original pipeline was this. In a later analysis, roughly 80 million unique TCR beta chains were counted across the approximately 620 repertoires, and roughly 11 million of these chains were shared by at least two donors. Raw reads were error-corrected and collapsed into unique sequences by a nearest-neighbor algorithm in which closely related sequences were merged to remove PCR and sequencing errors. To assign V, D and J gene segments, CDR3 sequences were aligned to IMGT reference sequences. For a sequence to be retained, a match of at least six nucleotides to both a V gene segment and a J gene segment was required. A rearrangement was called productive if the CDR3 had no stop codons and remained in frame with V and J, and every other rearrangement was called non-productive. Following IMGT convention, CDR3 was defined as the stretch from the second conserved V-encoded cysteine to the conserved J-encoded phenylalanine. Sequences without an unambiguous match to a single V gene segment were excluded from the earlier analysis of several hundred of the donors. An earlier analysis of about 600 of the donors called V segments functional above 56.7% productive rearrangements and segregating when the between-donor standard deviation exceeded 5%. A statistical classification framework was developed to diagnose cytomegalovirus status using the catalog of TCR beta chain sequences. In a later analysis, TCR nucleotide sequences were compared against IMGT/GENE-DB human TR gene sequences so that V and J genes could be assigned. Using the TCRdist pipeline, a later analysis assigned CDR3 sequences along with most-parsimonious VDJ recombination scenarios. In a later analysis, each TCR beta chain was defined by its CDR3 amino acid sequence together with its V-gene family, and reads without a unique V-gene family were excluded. A later analysis removed several hundred highly shared, low-generation-probability nucleotide sequences to deal with suspected cross-contamination and a sequencing artifact. In a later analysis, a clonal expansion index for each public chain was calculated from normalized within-repertoire ranks of inferred template counts. In a later analysis, generation probabilities were computed with a VDJ recombination model fitted to out-of-frame rearrangements, and the resulting probabilities were checked against IGoR. In a later analysis, hypergeometric tests were used to score TCR-TCR, TCR-HLA and TCR-CMV co-occurrence, with a repertoire-size bias correction applied to TCR pairs. False discovery rates were estimated in a later analysis by permuting HLA or CMV assignments 20 times. A later analysis grouped co-occurring TCRs with DBSCAN, adding TCRdist sequence similarity when clustering within HLA-allele-positive subsets. For co-occurrence clustering, repertoires with fewer than 30,000 or more than 120,000 public chains were excluded, along with roughly 5 repertoires with anomalous nucleotide sharing. TCRdb limited this immuneACCESS table to in-frame rearrangements with V and J called. A share of clones is missing; checked studies link under half to unresolved V genes, and the rest is unexplained. V, J and clone size derive from that table, while D and trimming were established from the DNA sequence. Recorded for this sample are 120,000 or so clones; around three fifths of them occurred a single time. The ten largest clones take up under 9.5% of the sample.

Sequencing input: PBMCs. This clonotype was sampled from a woman aged 40 to 50 in good health and CMV-seropositive. The rearranged chain carries TRBV7-9 and TRBJ2-3, and 8 bases in between align with TRBD2. The DNA sequence is as follows: TGTGCCAGCAGCGACTCTGTGGGGACTAGACCAGATACGCAGTATTTT. This gives the protein CASSDSVGTRPDTQYF.